The clone carrying this T cell receptor beta chain was picked up one time. The antigen is not known. The assay was immunoSEQ multiplex PCR, and TCRdb's table has in-frame clones only and misses some. This sample yields 65,000 to 75,000 clones, of which 70% to 90% are seen a single time; around 5.1% belongs to the top ten. The data were obtained in a study of T cell responses to AZD1222 COVID-19 vaccine. The study's findings and limits: Spike was spanned by vaccine-associated CD4 TCRs, with dominance at 160-218 and 743-854. White British ancestry dominated among donors, who included more females, and clonal diversity was possibly underestimated. Increases in Spike-specific TCR breadth and depth were seen after two AZD1222 doses. Reports indicate that nearly half of spike-specific TCRs are directed at unmutated variant regions.

The source of this sequence is an adult who received the MenACWY meningococcal vaccine as a control. The starting material was peripheral blood, obtained 28 days after the second dose of the MenACWY control vaccine.

The CDR3 region has the DNA TGTGCCAGCAGCTTAACAAGTAGACAGCCAGAGCAGTACTTC. Its protein product is CASSLTSRQPEQYF. J is TRBJ2-7 and V is TRBV7-2; tentatively, D is TRBD1 (5 bases). CDR3 length: 14 amino acids. Germline values: CDR1 SGHTA, CDR2 FQGNSA. Trimming removed 2 bases from V and 7 bases from J, with 15 bases in between.